This T cell receptor (beta chain) comes out of a study of T cell changes during pregnancy in multiple sclerosis. The table lists this clone with a few counts. Produced via immunoSEQ multiplex PCR; TCRdb's table is partial and in-frame only. In the table there are under 70,000 clones, about nine tenths of which are singletons. The CDR3 contains 14 residues. V was pared by 2 bases and J by 6 bases, with 2 bases of the junction left unmatched. The V gene's germline CDR1 is MNHEY and CDR2 SMNVEV (reference sequence). This TCR derives from a female donor in good health, enrolled as a control in a pregnancy study. The chain couples TRBV27 to TRBJ2-5; 11 bases match TRBD2. Sequences were derived from peripheral blood, sampled after pregnancy. The CDR3 coding sequence is TGTGCCAGCAGTTTAATAGCGGGGGGGAAGACCCAGTACTTC. This gives the protein CASSLIAGGKTQYF.